Listed below are T cell receptor beta chains from one sample, sequenced in a study of OX40 agonist ivuxolimab in advanced cancers. Here immunoSEQ multiplex PCR was the method, and the copy in TCRdb shows in-frame clones only, minus some. The table includes around 20,000 clones, roughly 74% detected once. The sample consisted of CD4+ or CD8+ T cells sorted from blood, taken in a trial of the OX40 agonist ivuxolimab. These receptor sequences come from an adult with an advanced solid tumor such as melanoma, head and neck, liver or kidney cancer. The CDR3 runs from the conserved cysteine through the conserved F or W. D genes are given only for firm matches. Clone size is not always given. Where it is, it says once, few, many or a class for expanded clones.

j_gene	v_gene	abundance	d_gene	CDR3aa	CDR3nt
TRBJ2-7	TRBV5-1	NA	TRBD2	CASSWTSGAYEQYF	TGCGCCAGCAGCTGGACTAGCGGGGCCTACGAGCAGTACTTC
TRBJ1-1	TRBV28	NA	NA	CASSPTDRNTEAFF	TGTGCCAGCAGTCCCACGGACAGGAACACTGAAGCTTTCTTT
TRBJ2-1	TRBV15	NA	TRBD2	CATSRGTRGCNEQFF	TGTGCCACCAGCAGGGGGACTAGAGGCTGCAATGAGCAGTTCTTC
TRBJ2-7	TRBV30	NA	TRBD2	CAWSVGTSFYEQYF	TGTGCCTGGAGTGTAGGGACTAGCTTTTACGAGCAGTACTTC
TRBJ1-1	TRBV29-1	NA	NA	CSVVPFLGSEAFF	TGCAGCGTTGTTCCCTTCTTAGGATCTGAAGCTTTCTTT
TRBJ1-5	TRBV28	NA	NA	CASSLLGSNQPQHF	TGTGCCAGCAGTTTATTAGGGAGCAATCAGCCCCAGCATTTT
TRBJ2-1	TRBV6-1	NA	TRBD2	CASSELAGGGYNEQFF	TGTGCCAGCAGTGAATTAGCGGGAGGAGGATACAATGAGCAGTTCTTC
TRBJ2-1	TRBV2	NA	TRBD2	CASSEQPFTSGSLNEQFF	TGTGCCAGCAGTGAGCAGCCATTTACTAGCGGGAGCCTGAATGAGCAGTTCTTC
TRBJ1-1	TRBV2	few	NA	CASSESMDTEAFF	TGTGCCAGCAGTGAAAGTATGGACACTGAAGCTTTCTTT
TRBJ2-3	TRBV4-3	few	TRBD1	CASSQRTGGSTDTQYF	TGCGCCAGCAGCCAAAGGACAGGGGGTAGCACAGATACGCAGTATTTT
TRBJ2-7	TRBV29-1	NA	NA	CSVDLQGDEQYF	TGCAGCGTTGACTTACAGGGTGACGAGCAGTACTTC
TRBJ2-7	TRBV19	NA	NA	CASSIYGALGGEQYF	TGTGCCAGTAGTATATACGGGGCCCTCGGAGGCGAGCAGTACTTC
TRBJ2-2	TRBV6-4	few	NA	CASRRGENTGELFF	TGTGCCAGCAGAAGGGGCGAGAACACCGGGGAGCTGTTTTTT
TRBJ2-7	TRBV5-6	NA	TRBD2	CASSRTSGGPELIPYEQYF	TGTGCCAGCAGCCGAACTAGCGGGGGGCCAGAGCTGATCCCCTACGAGCAGTACTTC
TRBJ2-1	TRBV28	NA	TRBD2	CASSHPLAGDGRTYNEQFF	TGTGCCAGCAGTCACCCTTTAGCGGGAGATGGAAGGACCTACAATGAGCAGTTCTTC
TRBJ1-1	TRBV7-8	NA	NA	CASSSREIILGTEAFF	TGTGCCAGCAGCAGCCGGGAGATAATATTAGGGACTGAAGCTTTCTTT
TRBJ2-3	TRBV13	NA	NA	CASSYLTDTQYF	TGTGCCAGCAGCTACCTCACAGATACGCAGTATTTT
TRBJ2-1	TRBV29-1	NA	TRBD2	CSVEDYMRGGYNEQFF	TGCAGCGTTGAAGATTATATGCGGGGGGGATACAATGAGCAGTTCTTC
TRBJ2-2	TRBV28	NA	TRBD2	CASSNRLAGEQEDGELFF	TGTGCCAGCAGCAACCGACTAGCGGGAGAGCAGGAGGACGGGGAGCTGTTTTTT
TRBJ1-5	TRBV27	NA	NA	CASSSAGIQPQHF	TGTGCCAGCAGTTCAGCAGGGATTCAGCCCCAGCATTTT
TRBJ1-2	TRBV28	NA	TRBD1	CASSFRRTGGGYTF	TGTGCCAGCAGTTTCCGAAGGACAGGGGGTGGCTACACCTTC
TRBJ2-1	TRBV13	NA	NA	CASSYGTSNEQFF	TGTGCCAGCAGCTACGGGACTTCCAATGAGCAGTTCTTC
TRBJ2-3	TRBV7-9	NA	TRBD2	CASSLAHGGDTQYF	TGTGCCAGCAGCTTAGCCCACGGGGGGGATACGCAGTATTTT
TRBJ2-7	TRBV19	NA	NA	CASAPGVSYEQYF	TGTGCCAGTGCCCCTGGAGTCTCCTACGAGCAGTACTTC
TRBJ2-3	TRBV27	few	NA	CASSPGGGPSTDTQYF	TGTGCCAGCAGTCCAGGGGGGGGGCCTAGCACAGATACGCAGTATTTT
TRBJ2-7	TRBV4-3	NA	NA	CASSQVFSSSYEQYF	TGCGCCAGCAGCCAAGTTTTCAGCAGCTCCTACGAGCAGTACTTC
TRBJ1-2	TRBV4-3	NA	NA	CASSQDKVSAVYGYTF	TGCGCCAGCAGCCAAGATAAGGTGTCAGCGGTCTATGGCTACACCTTC
TRBJ2-1	TRBV27	NA	TRBD1	CASSRLQGSEQFF	TGTGCCAGCAGTCGCTTACAGGGGAGTGAGCAGTTCTTC
TRBJ2-3	TRBV7-8	NA	NA	CASSLVAGATDTQYF	TGTGCCAGCAGCTTAGTGGCGGGGGCCACAGATACGCAGTATTTT